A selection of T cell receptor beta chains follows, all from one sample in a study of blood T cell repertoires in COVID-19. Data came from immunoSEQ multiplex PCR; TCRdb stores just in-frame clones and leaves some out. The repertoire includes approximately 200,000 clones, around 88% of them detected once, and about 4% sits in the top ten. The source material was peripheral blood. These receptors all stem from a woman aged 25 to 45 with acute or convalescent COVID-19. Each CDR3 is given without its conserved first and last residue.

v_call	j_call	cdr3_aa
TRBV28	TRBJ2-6	ASNRPGNPSGANVLT
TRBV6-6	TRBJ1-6	ASSSSSYNSPLH
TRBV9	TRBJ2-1	ASSHELAGGWNEQF
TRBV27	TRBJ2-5	ASRPPGGSQTQY
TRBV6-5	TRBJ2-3	ASSFHGRLDTQY
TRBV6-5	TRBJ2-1	ASRTDSSYNEQF
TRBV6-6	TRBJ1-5	ASRTTGDNQPQH
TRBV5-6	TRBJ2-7	ASSPATSGRTYEQY
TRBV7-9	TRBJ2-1	AITRLAANEQF
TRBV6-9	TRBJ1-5	ARPPLWSGPQH
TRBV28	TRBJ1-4	ASSLAGGTNEKLF
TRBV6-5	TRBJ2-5	ATRTSGSWETQY
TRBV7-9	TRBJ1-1	ASSPRTGIAF
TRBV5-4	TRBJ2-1	ASSWGGGTSYNEQF
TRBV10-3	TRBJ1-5	AISESSGTGTQPQH
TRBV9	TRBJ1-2	ASSVAPGQIYGYT
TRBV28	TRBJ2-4	ASSKVNGENIQY
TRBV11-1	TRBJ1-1	ASSLDTNTEAF
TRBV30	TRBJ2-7	AWSETGYTGSYEQY
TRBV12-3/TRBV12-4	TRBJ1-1	ATRGRPNTEAF
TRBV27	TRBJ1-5	ASSYGRGRPQH
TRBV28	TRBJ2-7	ASSSGSYEQY
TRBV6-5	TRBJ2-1	ASTGLVNEQF
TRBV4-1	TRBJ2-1	ASSLDSTEQF
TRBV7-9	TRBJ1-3	ASSLAGRGNTIY
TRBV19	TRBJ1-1	ASSVNRDTEAF
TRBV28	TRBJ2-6	ASRNQGGGANVLT
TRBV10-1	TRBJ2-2	ASRQGNTGELF
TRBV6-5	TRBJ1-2	ASSYGSGWYGYT
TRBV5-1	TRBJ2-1	ASSSGDTYNEQF
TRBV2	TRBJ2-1	ASSIRLRTGTNEQF
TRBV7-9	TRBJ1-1	ASSLGGFSHEAF
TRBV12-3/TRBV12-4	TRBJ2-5	ASSFRGGETQY
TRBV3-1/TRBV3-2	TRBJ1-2	ASSQYGTLNYGYT
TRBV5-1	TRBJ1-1	ASSRGTGGTEAF
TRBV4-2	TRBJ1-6	ASTTMGGTGASPLH
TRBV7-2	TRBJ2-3	ASSLRTSTDTQY
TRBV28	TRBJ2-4	ASGRQGEDIQY
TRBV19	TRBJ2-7	ASSVGQGYEQY
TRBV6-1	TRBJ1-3	ASGGTSGNTIY